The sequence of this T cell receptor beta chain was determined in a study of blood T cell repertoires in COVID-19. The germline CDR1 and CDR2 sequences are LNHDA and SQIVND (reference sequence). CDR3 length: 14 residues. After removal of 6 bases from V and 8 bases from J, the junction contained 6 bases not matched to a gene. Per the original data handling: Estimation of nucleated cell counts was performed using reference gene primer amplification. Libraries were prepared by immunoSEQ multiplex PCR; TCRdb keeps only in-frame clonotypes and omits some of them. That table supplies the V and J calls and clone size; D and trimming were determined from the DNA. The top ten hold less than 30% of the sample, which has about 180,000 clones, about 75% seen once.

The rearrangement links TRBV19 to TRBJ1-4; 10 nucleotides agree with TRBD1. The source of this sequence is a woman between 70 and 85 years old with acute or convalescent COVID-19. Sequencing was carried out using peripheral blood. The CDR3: CASSIDRGREKLFF. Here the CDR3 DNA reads TGTGCCAGTAGCATCGACAGGGGGCGGGAAAAACTGTTTTTT.